The sequence of this T cell receptor (beta chain) was determined in a study of shared clonotypes between healthy human individuals. The overall study: The study enrolled a couple of women and three men aged 18 to 49. Regarding the study as a whole: In contrast to clonotypes shared by all four donors, non-shared clonotypes had lower generation probabilities. Clonotypes that were shared across four donors made up roughly 5.2% of naive CD4 clonotypes.

The V end was cut by 7 bases, the J end by 4 bases, with 13 bases between. Germline CDR1 and CDR2: SGHRS and YFSETQ. This CDR3 comprises 13 residues. Each sorted subset replicate got 200 ng genomic DNA, approximately 27,000 genomes. Sequencing was performed with immunoSEQ multiplex PCR; in TCRdb, only in-frame clones are kept and a portion is missing. Of roughly 2.4 million clones in the sample, almost 96% are singletons; the top ten hold over 0.1%. Details on this clone: The target antigen is unknown.

The chain carries TRBV5-1 and TRBJ2-3, with a weak D call TRBD2 (6 bases). Sequencing used naive CD4+ T cells sorted from blood. Subset meaning: CD45RA+ positively selected. The sequence derives from a man aged 18 to 30 in good health. CDR3 bases: TGCGCCAGCTCCAACTCGGGAGCAGATACGCAGTATTTT. This gives the protein CASSNSGADTQYF.